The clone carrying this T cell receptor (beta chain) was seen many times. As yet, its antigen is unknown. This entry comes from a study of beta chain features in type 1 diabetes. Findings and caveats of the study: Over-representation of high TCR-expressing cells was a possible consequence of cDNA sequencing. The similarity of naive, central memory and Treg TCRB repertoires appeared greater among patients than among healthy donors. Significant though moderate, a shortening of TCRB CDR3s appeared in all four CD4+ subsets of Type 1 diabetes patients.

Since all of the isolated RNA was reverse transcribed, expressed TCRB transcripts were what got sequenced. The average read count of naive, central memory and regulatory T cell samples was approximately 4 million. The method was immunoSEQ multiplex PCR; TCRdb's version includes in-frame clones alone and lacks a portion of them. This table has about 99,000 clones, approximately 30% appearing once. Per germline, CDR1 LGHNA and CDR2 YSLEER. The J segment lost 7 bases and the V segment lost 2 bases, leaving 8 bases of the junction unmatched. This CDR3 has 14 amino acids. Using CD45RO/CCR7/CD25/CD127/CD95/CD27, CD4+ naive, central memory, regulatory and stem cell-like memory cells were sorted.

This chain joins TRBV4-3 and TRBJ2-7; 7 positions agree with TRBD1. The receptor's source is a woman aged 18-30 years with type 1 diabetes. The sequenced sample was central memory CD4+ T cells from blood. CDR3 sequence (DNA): TGCGCCAGCAGCCAATCGACAGGGATCGGGGAGCAGTACGTC. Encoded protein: CASSQSTGIGEQYV.